These T cell receptor beta chains were read from a single sample in a study of blood T cell repertoires in COVID-19. This table comes from immunoSEQ multiplex PCR, and its TCRdb copy is limited to in-frame clones, with some not included. The table lists 250,000 or so clones, 82% of them singletons. Sequenced input: peripheral blood. The receptors stem from a woman in her 70s with acute or convalescent COVID-19. The CDR3 runs from the conserved cysteine through the conserved F or W. The D gene is left open where the match is weak. Expanded clones are given a class, and other clones once, few, many or no size at all.

TRBD1	-	TRBJ1-1	TRBV10-3	TGTGCCATTTCCGGGACAGCGAACACTGAAGCTTTCTTT	CAISGTANTEAFF
-	-	TRBJ1-5	TRBV18	TGTGCCAGCTCACCGAGAGGGAATCAGCCCCAGCATTTT	CASSPRGNQPQHF
-	few	TRBJ1-1	TRBV4-2	TGTGCCAGCAGCCCTGGGAACAGCGGAGTGGAGGAAGCTTTCTTT	CASSPGNSGVEEAFF
-	-	TRBJ1-2	TRBV18	TGTGCCAGCTCACCCACCGGCGGGGATGGCTACACCTTC	CASSPTGGDGYTF
TRBD1	-	TRBJ1-1	TRBV10-3	TGTGCCATCAGTGAGCCGACAGGGGTTCTCACTGAAGCTTTCTTT	CAISEPTGVLTEAFF
-	-	TRBJ2-1	TRBV6-4	TGTGCCAGCAGTGATCGGACTAATTCCTACAATGAGCAGTTCTTC	CASSDRTNSYNEQFF
-	few	TRBJ1-4	TRBV19	TGTGCCAGTAGTATACGCGGTGAAAAACTGTTTTTT	CASSIRGEKLFF
-	-	TRBJ1-1	TRBV10-2	TGCGCCAGCAGAGTTCAGTCGAACACTGAAGCTTTCTTT	CASRVQSNTEAFF
TRBD1	-	TRBJ1-6	TRBV6-5	TGTGCCAGCACCTCCGGACAGGGGAATTCACCCCTCCACTTT	CASTSGQGNSPLHF
-	-	TRBJ1-2	TRBV11-2	TGTGCCAGCAGCCTAGGGGGGGATGGCTACACCTTC	CASSLGGDGYTF
-	-	TRBJ2-2	TRBV10-1	TGCGCCAGCAGTGAGGTTTGGCCCCCCCCCGGGGAGCTGTTTTTT	CASSEVWPPPGELFF
-	-	TRBJ2-2	TRBV9	TGTGCCAGCAGCGTAGGACTAGTGAACGGGGAGCTGTTTTTT	CASSVGLVNGELFF
-	-	TRBJ1-3	TRBV7-5	TGTGCCAGAAGCACCGACAGGGGGCAAGAGGGAAACACCATATATTTT	CARSTDRGQEGNTIYF
TRBD1	-	TRBJ2-7	TRBV19	TGCGCCAGTAGTATAGGGACAGGAACCTACGAGCAGTACTTC	CASSIGTGTYEQYF
-	-	TRBJ1-6	TRBV5-1	TGCGCCAGCAGCTTGGACGTGACGGGTAATTCACCCCTCCACTTT	CASSLDVTGNSPLHF
-	-	TRBJ1-5	TRBV2	TGTGCCAGCATGCAAGTGGGCGTCAATCAGCCCCAGCATTTT	CASMQVGVNQPQHF
-	once	TRBJ2-3	TRBV30	TGTGCCTGGAGTCTAACCACAGATACGCAGTATTTT	CAWSLTTDTQYF
TRBD2	-	TRBJ2-1	TRBV18	TGTGCCAGCTCACCGACTAGCGGGGGAACTTACAATGAGCAGTTCTTC	CASSPTSGGTYNEQFF
-	-	TRBJ1-4	TRBV9	TGTGCCAGCAGCGTAGCTCTGACAGGCTATGAAAAACTGTTTTTT	CASSVALTGYEKLFF
-	-	TRBJ2-7	TRBV25-1	TGTGCCAGCAGTGAATACGCCGGCGGCGTCGCGGATTTC	CASSEYAGGVADF
TRBD2	-	TRBJ2-3	TRBV5-4	TGTGCCAGCAGCCGTTCTAGCGGAGGACGAGCGGGCACAGATACGCAGTATTTT	CASSRSSGGRAGTDTQYF
-	-	TRBJ1-2	TRBV10-3	TGTGCCATCAGCCAAGTGCACAGCTATGGCTACACCTTC	CAISQVHSYGYTF
-	-	TRBJ1-5	TRBV4-3	TGCGCCAGCAGCCACGGGACTGGGAATCAGCCCCAGCATTTT	CASSHGTGNQPQHF
-	-	TRBJ1-1	TRBV7-2	TGTGCCAGCAGCTTAGCGACAGGTCCGAACACTGAAGCTTTCTTT	CASSLATGPNTEAFF
-	-	TRBJ1-1	TRBV5-4	TGTGCCAGCAGCTTGACAGGACTGAACACTGAAGCTTTCTTT	CASSLTGLNTEAFF
-	-	TRBJ1-4	TRBV19	TGTGCCAGTAGTAAGAACTTCATTAGCGAAAAACTGTTTTTT	CASSKNFISEKLFF
TRBD2	-	TRBJ2-6	TRBV19	TGTGCCAGTAAGATGGGAGGGTCTGGGGCCAACGTCCTGACTTTC	CASKMGGSGANVLTF
TRBD1	-	TRBJ2-3	TRBV28	TGTGCCAGCAGCCCCCTCGGGACAGGGGACCAAGATACGCAGTATTTT	CASSPLGTGDQDTQYF
-	-	TRBJ1-2	TRBV5-6	TGTGCCAGCAGCTTGGTAACGGGGAACTATGGCTACACCTTC	CASSLVTGNYGYTF
TRBD1	-	TRBJ1-4	TRBV11-2	TGTGCCAGCAGCTTAAGTCCAAGGGCGAACAGGGGATTCCCGGAAAAACTGTTTTTT	CASSLSPRANRGFPEKLFF
-	-	TRBJ2-7	TRBV28	TGTGCCAGCAGTTTAATCCCAACTAGAGAAAGTTCCTACGAGCAGTACTTC	CASSLIPTRESSYEQYF
-	-	TRBJ1-1	TRBV6-2/TRBV6-3	TGTGCCAGCAGTTACTCGATCAGAGACAAAATGAACACTGAAGCTTTCTTT	CASSYSIRDKMNTEAFF
-	-	TRBJ2-5	TRBV7-6	TGTGCCAGCAGCTTAGGCCAGGGGACGGGTGTTGAAGAGACCCAGTACTTC	CASSLGQGTGVEETQYF
-	-	TRBJ1-2	TRBV4-2	TGTGCCAGCAGCCCCACGGGGGGGTCCTATGGCTACACCTTC	CASSPTGGSYGYTF
-	-	TRBJ1-2	TRBV12-2	TGTGCAAGTCGCTCAGGTGTCTGTGTCTACACCTTC	CASRSGVCVYTF
-	-	TRBJ1-1	TRBV5-1	TGCGCCAGCAGCTTAACGACGGGCACTGAAGCTTTCTTT	CASSLTTGTEAFF
TRBD1	-	TRBJ1-4	TRBV25-1	TGTGCCAGCAGTGATGACAGGGGGCTTAATGAAAAACTGTTTTTT	CASSDDRGLNEKLFF
-	-	TRBJ2-2	TRBV5-1	TGCGCCAGCAACCGGGCAGGGGACGCAACCGGGGAGCTGTTTTTT	CASNRAGDATGELFF
TRBD1	-	TRBJ2-1	TRBV10-1	TGCGCCAGCAGCGACTGGACAGGCGATTACAATGAGCAGTTCTTC	CASSDWTGDYNEQFF
TRBD1	-	TRBJ1-4	TRBV6-5	TGTGCCAGCAAGGGGGCCAGACCAACTAATGAAAAACTGTTTTTT	CASKGARPTNEKLFF
-	-	TRBJ1-2	TRBV4-1	TGCGCCAGCAGCCAAGCAACAGGGAACTATGGCTACACCTTC	CASSQATGNYGYTF
TRBD1	-	TRBJ1-1	TRBV5-6	TGTGCCAGCAGCTTGTTACGGACAGGGCGAGCTTTCTTT	CASSLLRTGRAFF
TRBD1	-	TRBJ1-3	TRBV5-1	TGCGCCAGCAGCTTGGAGATGGTCGGGCAGGGGGCAAACACCATATATTTT	CASSLEMVGQGANTIYF
-	-	TRBJ2-7	TRBV6-5	TGTGCCAGCAGTTCCACCCTGTCTAGCGCCAACGAGCAGTACTTC	CASSSTLSSANEQYF
TRBD1	-	TRBJ2-3	TRBV5-4	TGTGCCACGGGACAGGGACCTAGCACAGATACGCAGTATTTT	CATGQGPSTDTQYF
-	-	TRBJ2-7	TRBV2	TGTGCCAGCAGTCGGGGGGCGGAGTGGGAGCAGTACTTC	CASSRGAEWEQYF
-	-	TRBJ1-5	TRBV28	TGTGCCAGCAGTTTATTAGGGGTCCAGCCCCAGCATTTT	CASSLLGVQPQHF
TRBD1	-	TRBJ2-5	TRBV4-2	TGTGCCAGCAGCCGGACAGGGCTGGGGGAAGAGACCCAGTACTTC	CASSRTGLGEETQYF
-	-	TRBJ1-1	TRBV11-2	TGTGCCAGCAGCTTAGGCCAGGCTTCGAACACTGAAGCTTTCTTT	CASSLGQASNTEAFF
TRBD1	-	TRBJ2-2	TRBV5-4	TGTGCCAGCAGCTTGGCCACGGGACAGGGGTCTCGAACCGGGGAGCTGTTTTTT	CASSLATGQGSRTGELFF